The sequence of this T cell receptor (beta chain) was determined in a study of cytomegalovirus exposure and HLA in healthy donors. Trimming shortened V by 2 bases and J by 4 bases, and 9 bases separated the two germline ends. The germline V gene has CDR1 MGHDK and CDR2 SYGVNS. This CDR3 has 14 residues. Repertoires were generated with immunoSEQ multiplex PCR, while TCRdb's copy carries only in-frame clones and drops some. The sample carries some 340,000 clones, 75% to 90% recorded once. This receptor was obtained from a woman between 25 and 40 years old in good health and CMV-seropositive. The sample comprised PBMCs. V gene TRBV25-1 combines with J gene TRBJ1-3; D uncertain. The chain's CDR3 is CASSETGSGNTIYF. In DNA form, the CDR3 reads TGTGCCAGCAGTGAAACGGGATCGGGAAACACCATATATTTT.